The 19 T cell receptor beta chains below were found in one sample sequenced in a study of response to subunit inactivated influenza vaccine. TCRdb reanalysed the RT-PCR reads using MiXCR and keeps one entry per CDR3 protein. Of over 650,000 distinct CDR3 sequences listed, 15% to 20% are singletons. Sequencing used PBMCs from blood, obtained roughly 5 days after vaccination. The receptor set was obtained from a man aged 45-65 years who received an inactivated influenza vaccine.

This clonotype was picked up a small number of times. The J gene is TRBJ2-3, the V gene TRBV7-2; D not resolved. Trimming removed 0 bases from V and 2 bases from J, with 9 bases in between. CDR1 is SGHTA, CDR2 FQGNSA, per germline. The CDR3 length is 15 residues. The DNA of the CDR3 is TGTGCCAGCAGCTTAGCGGTCCTTCCCACAGATACGCAGTATTTT. Translated: CASSLAVLPTDTQYF.

V is TRBV5-5 and J is TRBJ2-3; weak D call: TRBD2 (5 bases). The germline V and J ends were trimmed by 3 bases and 2 bases, with 10 bases remaining between them. Germline V gene data show CDR1 as SGHKS and CDR2 as YYEKEE (reference sequence). CDR3 length: 14 residues. CDR3 DNA sequence: TGTGCCAGCAGCTACGGACTCACCACAGATACGCAGTATTTT. This gives the protein CASSYGLTTDTQYF.

A remark on this clonotype: At one of its ends the junction is not consistent with the germline gene, which may arise from a read error. The chain is built from TRBV11-3 and TRBJ2-2, with 10 positions matching TRBD2. There are 17 residues in the CDR3. Per germline, CDR1 SGHNT and CDR2 YENEEA. The chain's CDR3 is CASSSLVAGGGTGELSF. For the CDR3, the DNA is TGTGCCAGCAGCTCGCTAGTAGCGGGAGGAGGTACCGGGGAGCTGTCTTTT.

This clonotype has just a few counts. This chain uses TRBV11-2 with TRBJ1-3, with D perhaps TRBD1 (5 bases). V was shortened by 5 bases and J by 4 bases, with 15 bases between the two germline ends. The germline V gene has CDR1 SGHAT and CDR2 FQNNGV. This CDR3 comprises 15 residues. The CDR3 region has the DNA TGTGCCAGCAGCGCACCGAGACAGCGCGGAAACACCATATATTTT. Translated: CASSAPRQRGNTIYF.

The rearrangement joins TRBV4-1 to TRBJ1-2; a weak D match, TRBD1 (6 bases). Germline lookup yields CDR1 MGHRA and CDR2 YSYEKL. CDR3 length equals 12 residues. Deletions cut 3 bases from V and 5 bases from J, with 7 bases between. Here the CDR3 DNA reads TGCGCCAGCAGCCATCAGGGGTATGGCTACACCTTC. It translates to CASSHQGYGYTF.

V and J are TRBV3-1 and TRBJ2-1; 10 bases line up with TRBD2. J lost 5 bases, V lost 0 bases, and 13 bases had no gene match. Germline V gene data show CDR1 as LGHDT and CDR2 as YNNKEL (reference sequence). CDR3 length: 19 amino acids. The DNA for the CDR3 is TGTGCCAGCAGCCAAGATTGGGGTAGCGGGAGGCATAATCACAATGAGCAGTTCTTC. Translating it yields CASSQDWGSGRHNHNEQFF.

V is TRBV20-1 and J is TRBJ2-2; 10 positions agree with TRBD2. The CDR3 totals 17 residues. The trim removed 0 bases at V and 2 bases at J, leaving 6 bases unmatched. Germline V gene sequence: CDR1 DFQATT, CDR2 SNEGSKA (reference sequence). CDR3 in amino acids: CSARDSVAGGNTGELFF. The CDR3 DNA reads as TGCAGTGCTAGAGATTCGGTAGCGGGAGGAAACACCGGGGAGCTGTTTTTT.

This clonotype was detected only a few times. This chain links TRBV6-5 with TRBJ2-7; D possibly corresponds to TRBD2 (5 bases). V was pared by 0 bases and J by 7 bases, with 13 bases between. Per germline, CDR1 MNHEY and CDR2 SVGAGI. The CDR3 contains 14 residues. CDR3 in amino acids: CASSYSLAEFEQYF. The CDR3 nucleotides read TGTGCCAGCAGTTACTCGCTAGCAGAGTTTGAGCAGTACTTC.

This chain links TRBV7-8 with TRBJ2-1; 7 positions match TRBD1. The J segment lost 5 bases and the V segment lost 3 bases, leaving 7 bases of the junction unmatched. This CDR3 is 15 amino acids long. CDR1 is SGHVS and CDR2 is FQNEAQ in the germline V gene. The CDR3 is CASSFDRVGNNEQFF. The CDR3 nucleotides are TGTGCCAGCAGCTTTGACAGGGTAGGCAACAATGAGCAGTTCTTC.

The V call is TRBV12-3 or TRBV12-4, the J call TRBJ2-4, with D maybe TRBD2 (5 bases). V gave up 1 base and J gave up 5 bases, with 9 bases separating them. This CDR3 has 14 amino acids. CDR3 in amino acids: CASSLVSGQNIQYF. The CDR3 nucleotides are TGTGCCAGCAGTTTAGTCAGCGGACAAAACATTCAGTACTTC.

The chain carries TRBV7-2 and TRBJ1-1, with 7 bases lining up with TRBD1. Trimming took 5 bases from V and 4 from J; bases not matched to a gene: 10. This CDR3 region has 15 residues. Per germline, CDR1 SGHTA and CDR2 FQGNSA. For the CDR3, the DNA is TGTGCCAGCAGCGTTAACAGGGGAAGAAGCACTGAAGCTTTCTTT. Translating gives CASSVNRGRSTEAFF.

Notes on this clonotype: Here the CDR3 omits its conserved ending phenylalanine or tryptophan, so a read error is the likely source. The chain uses TRBV12-3 or TRBV12-4 and TRBJ2-1; no firm D call. The CDR3 consists of 12 residues. The germline V and J ends were trimmed by 1 base and 9 bases, with 7 bases remaining between them. CDR3 in amino acids: CASSLVRAEQFS. The CDR3 bases are TGTGCCAGCAGTTTAGTTAGGGCTGAGCAGTTCTCC.

This clonotype was detected many times. The chain combines TRBV12-3 or TRBV12-4 with TRBJ1-2, with 9 bases lining up with TRBD1. Trimming cost V 6 bases and J 2 bases; bases outside gene matches: 1. The CDR3 consists of 13 residues. The CDR3 reads CASSDRGNYGYTF. As DNA, the CDR3 is TGTGCCAGCAGCGACAGGGGGAACTATGGCTACACCTTC.

This chain connects TRBV5-1 to TRBJ2-7, with D perhaps given as TRBD1 or TRBD2 (5 bases each). The CDR3 is made up of 15 amino acids. CDR1 and CDR2 (germline): SGHRS, YFSETQ. Trimming pared 0 bases from V and 2 bases from J, leaving 12 bases between. The CDR3 region is CASSLAWGKAYEQYF. The CDR3 DNA reads as TGCGCCAGCAGCTTGGCGTGGGGGAAAGCCTACGAGCAGTACTTC.

There are many counts of this clonotype. This rearrangement joins TRBV29-1 to TRBJ2-3; D is unclear. CDR1 and CDR2 (germline): SQVTM, ANQGSEA. The CDR3 runs to 14 residues. V dropped 4 bases and J dropped 2 bases, with 13 bases sitting between them. CDR3 loop: CSVGWGNPTDTQYF. In DNA form, the CDR3 reads TGCAGCGTTGGATGGGGAAACCCCACAGATACGCAGTATTTT.

The J gene is TRBJ2-7, the V gene TRBV29-1; 10 bases line up with TRBD1. Losses at the gene ends were 7 bases for V and 4 bases for J; bases not matched to a gene: 4. Germline assignment: CDR1 SQVTM and CDR2 ANQGSEA. The CDR3 runs to 12 residues. The CDR3 DNA is TGCAGCGGGGGACAGGGGAATTACGAGCAGTACTTC. This encodes CSGGQGNYEQYF.

This clonotype was seen a handful of times. The rearrangement joins TRBV10-2 to TRBJ2-2; no definite D call. From germline, CDR1 is WSHSY and CDR2 SAAADI. This CDR3 has 17 amino acids. V gave up 6 bases and J gave up 0 bases, with 17 bases separating them. The CDR3 bases are TGCGCCAGCAGCGCCGTTGGACGGACGGCGAACACCGGGGAGCTGTTTTTT. This translates into CASSAVGRTANTGELFF.

The V and J genes are TRBV24-1 and TRBJ2-5, with unresolved D. The germline gives CDR1 KGHDR, CDR2 SFDVKD. The V end was cut by 9 bases, the J end by 5 bases, with 9 bases between. The CDR3 totals 11 residues. This CDR3 reads CATGTHETQYF. The CDR3 region has the DNA TGTGCCACCGGTACGCACGAGACCCAGTACTTC.

The gene calls are TRBV20-1 and TRBJ2-5; 7 bases fit TRBD2. Trimming took 0 bases from V and 0 from J; bases not matched to a gene: 10. The CDR3 covers 17 residues. Germline V CDR1 and CDR2: DFQATT, SNEGSKA (reference sequence). The CDR3 spells CSAREVGGSEYQETQYF. The CDR3 nucleotides are TGCAGTGCTAGAGAGGTCGGCGGGAGTGAGTACCAAGAGACCCAGTACTTC.